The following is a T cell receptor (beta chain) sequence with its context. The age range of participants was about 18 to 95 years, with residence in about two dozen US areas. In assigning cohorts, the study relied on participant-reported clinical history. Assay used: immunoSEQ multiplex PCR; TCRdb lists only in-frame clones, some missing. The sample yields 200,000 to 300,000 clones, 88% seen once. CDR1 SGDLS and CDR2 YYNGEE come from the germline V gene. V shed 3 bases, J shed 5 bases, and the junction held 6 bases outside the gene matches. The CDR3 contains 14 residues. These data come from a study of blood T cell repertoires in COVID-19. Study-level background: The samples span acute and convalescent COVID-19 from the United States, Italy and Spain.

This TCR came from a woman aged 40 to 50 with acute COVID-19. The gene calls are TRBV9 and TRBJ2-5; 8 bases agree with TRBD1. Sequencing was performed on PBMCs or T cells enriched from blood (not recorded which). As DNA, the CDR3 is TGTGCCAGCAGCGCCAGGGGGCTCGGGGAGACCCAGTACTTC. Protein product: CASSARGLGETQYF.